These 19 T cell receptor beta chains originate from one sample sequenced in a study of tissue T cells after allogeneic stem cell transplantation. Sequenced by immunoSEQ multiplex PCR; TCRdb stores in-frame clones only, minus some. The sample lists about 7,800 clones; roughly 51% were seen once. Specified time point: mouse harvest day 7 after allogeneic transplant. Each mouse received 10^7 T-cell-depleted marrow cells plus 10^6 splenic CD5+ T cells by tail vein. Sequencing was done on a sample of gut tissue. The receptors were sampled from a female BALB/c mouse given C57BL/6 T cells with graft-versus-host disease after an allogeneic hematopoietic cell transplant.

This clone turned up a few times. Here the gene names and germline are mouse. Read coverage stops 1 residue before the CDR3 terminus; the germline J gene supplies the remainder. This sequence joins TRBV3 and TRBJ2-7; 8 nucleotides line up with TRBD1. J lost 7 bases, V lost 4 bases, and 3 bases had no gene match. Germline lookup yields CDR1 SNHLY and CDR2 FYNGKV (reference sequence). The CDR3 contains 12 residues. CDR3 bases read: TGTGCCAGCAGCTCGACAGGGGTGGAACAGTAC. Protein: CASSSTGVEQY. The entire CDR3 reads CASSSTGVEQYF.

Comments on this clone: The genes are named according to mouse. The read ends 1 residue early relative to the CDR3; the germline J gene fills the gap. The chain combines TRBV26 with TRBJ1-1, with D perhaps matching TRBD1 (5 bases). V was shortened by 4 bases and J by 3 bases, with 12 bases between the two germline ends. This CDR3 spans 14 amino acids. CDR1 is KGHPV and CDR2 is FQNQEV in the germline V gene (reference sequence). The DNA read from the CDR3 is TGTGCCAGCAGTCAGGAGGGGTGGGACACAGAAGTCTTC. Translated: CASSQEGWDTEVF. The CDR3 in its entirety is CASSQEGWDTEVFF.

As regards this clone: Gene names refer to mouse genes. The read halts 1 residue ahead of the CDR3 end, with the missing end drawn from the germline J gene. The chain carries TRBV2 and TRBJ2-3, with TRBD2 matching 9 bases. The CDR3 contains 16 residues. The germline V gene encodes CDR1 LGHNA and CDR2 YSYQKL. V gave up 0 bases and J gave up 0 bases; unmatched junction bases: 1. The CDR3 bases that were read are TGTGCCAGCAGCCAAGATCTGGGGGGGAGTGCAGAAACGCTGTAT. Its translation: CASSQDLGGSAETLY. The complete CDR3 protein is CASSQDLGGSAETLYF.

This clone qualifies as medium-sized (0.01 to 0.1%). Gene names follow the mouse nomenclature. Read data end 1 residue before the CDR3 end; the end is taken from the germline J gene. The gene calls are TRBV26 and TRBJ2-7; tentative D call: TRBD1 (5 bases). This CDR3 comprises 11 residues. Germline CDR1 reads KGHPV; CDR2 reads FQNQEV (reference sequence). V was shortened by 6 bases and J by 2 bases, with 5 bases between the two germline ends. Incomplete CDR3 DNA: TGTGCCAGCAGGGACACCTATGAACAGTAC. This encodes CASRDTYEQY. The CDR3 reads in full as CASRDTYEQYF.

On this clone itself: All gene names here are mouse names. With the read ending 1 residue before the CDR3 end, the germline J gene is used to fill in that end. V and J are TRBV16 and TRBJ1-1; no firm D call. Per germline, CDR1 SGHSA and CDR2 FRNQAP. CDR3 length equals 13 residues. The V gene lost 5 bases and the J gene lost 0 bases, with 7 bases spanning the gap. CDR3 bases read: TGTGCAAGCAGCCCAGGCTCAAACACAGAAGTCTTC. Translated: CASSPGSNTEVF. The complete CDR3 reads CASSPGSNTEVFF.

For this clone: The gene names here belong to mouse. The read ends 1 residue shy of where the CDR3 ends; the end is completed using the germline J gene. V and J are TRBV13-2 and TRBJ2-5, with D maybe TRBD1 (6 bases). Germline loops: CDR1 NNHNN, CDR2 SYGAGS (reference sequence). The CDR3 has 14 amino acids. The V gene lost 2 bases and the J gene lost 0 bases, with 7 bases spanning the gap. The DNA read from the CDR3 is TGTGCCAGCGGTGAGGACAGTAACCAAGACACCCAGTAC. Translation gives CASGEDSNQDTQY. The entire CDR3 protein is CASGEDSNQDTQYF.

Notes on this clone: The gene names here belong to mouse. Read coverage stops 1 residue before the CDR3 terminus; the germline J gene supplies the remainder. V gene TRBV3 combines with J gene TRBJ1-4; D is uncertain. Germline V lookup: CDR1 SNHLY, CDR2 FYNGKV (reference sequence). The CDR3 is 14 residues long. V dropped 2 bases and J dropped 0 bases, with 4 bases sitting between them. The CDR3 bases that were read are TGTGCCAGCAGCTTAACAGTTTCCAACGAAAGATTATTT. Its protein is CASSLTVSNERLF. The entire CDR3 is CASSLTVSNERLFF.

Note on this clone: The gene symbols are mouse symbols. The CDR3 extends 1 residue past the end of the read, so its final part is completed from the germline J gene. The chain is built from TRBV2 and TRBJ2-7, with 14 bases fitting TRBD2. The germline V gene encodes CDR1 LGHNA and CDR2 YSYQKL. CDR3 length equals 15 residues. Losses at the gene ends were 3 bases for V and 6 bases for J; bases not matched to a gene: 4. The CDR3 spells CASSQSGLGGLEQYF. The DNA read from the CDR3 is TGTGCCAGCAGCCAGTCGGGACTGGGGGGGCTTGAACAGTAC.

In its sample, this clone is medium-sized. Mouse gene names and germline throughout. The CDR3 is cut off 1 residue early in the read; its end comes from the germline J gene. The gene calls are TRBV3 and TRBJ2-7; D gene unclear. Trimming cost V 5 bases and J 4 bases, with 9 bases left between them. The CDR3 runs to 12 residues. Per germline, CDR1 SNHLY and CDR2 FYNGKV (reference sequence). CDR3 region: CASSPGSYEQYF. The CDR3 bases that were read are TGTGCCAGCAGCCCCGGGAGTTATGAACAGTAC.

Only a few counts were recorded for this clone. All gene names here are mouse names. Read coverage stops 1 residue before the CDR3 terminus; the germline J gene supplies the remainder. The V gene is TRBV26, the J gene TRBJ1-4; no firm D call. V was trimmed by 6 bases and J by 5 bases, leaving 4 bases between them. This CDR3 comprises 11 residues. Germline V gene sequence: CDR1 KGHPV, CDR2 FQNQEV (reference sequence). CDR3 loop: CASRQNERLFF. Incomplete CDR3 DNA: TGTGCCAGCAGACAAAACGAAAGATTATTT.

This clone ranks as medium-sized (0.01 to 0.1%). Genes and germline come from the mouse. The CDR3 end lies 1 residue beyond the end of the read and is filled in from the germline J gene. This chain connects TRBV12-2 to TRBJ2-2; 10 bases match TRBD1. V shed 0 bases, J shed 2 bases, and the junction held 2 bases outside the gene matches. Germline CDR1 SGHLS, CDR2 HYDKME. This CDR3 contains 16 residues. The covered CDR3 bases are TGTGCCAGCTCTCTCGGACAGGGGGGGAACACCGGGCAGCTCTAC. Its translation is CASSLGQGGNTGQLY. The entire CDR3 sequence reads CASSLGQGGNTGQLYF.

The sample holds a few counts of this clone. Gene labels here are mouse ones. This chain's CDR3 is CAWSLSWGAPDTQYF. CDR3 bases read: TGTGCCTGGAGTCTAAGCTGGGGGGCGCCGGACACCCAGTAC. The V and J genes are TRBV31 and TRBJ2-5; 8 bases are shared with TRBD2. The read is 1 residue too short to cover the CDR3 end, so that end is filled in from the germline J gene. The V segment lost 0 bases and the J segment 6 bases; nucleotides outside the gene matches: 8. CDR1 and CDR2 (germline): GKSSPN, SITVG. There are 15 residues in the CDR3.

Concerning this clone: Each gene name is a mouse one. The read gets to within 1 residue of the CDR3 end, and the germline J gene fills in the rest. The chain employs TRBV31 and TRBJ1-1, with a possible D match to TRBD1 (6 bases). Trimming took 2 bases from V and 1 from J, leaving 11 bases between them. This CDR3 is 14 amino acids long. Germline-derived CDR1 and CDR2 are GKSSPN and SITVG. The DNA read from the CDR3 is TGTGCCTGGAGTGCCGGGACAAAAAACACAGAAGTCTTC. Protein sequence: CAWSAGTKNTEVF. The complete CDR3 reads CAWSAGTKNTEVFF.

Points on this clone: Germline and genes: mouse. Read coverage stops 1 residue before the CDR3 terminus; the germline J gene supplies the remainder. The V and J genes are TRBV5 and TRBJ2-1, with 7 bases identical to TRBD2. V gave up 3 bases and J gave up 1 base; unmatched junction bases: 6. Germline V CDR1 and CDR2: LGHNA, YNLKQL (reference sequence). This CDR3 is built from 16 residues. This CDR3 reads CASSHHGLANYAEQFF. The CDR3 DNA, read in part, is TGTGCCAGCAGCCATCATGGACTGGCGAACTATGCTGAGCAGTTC.

This clone was counted between two and nine times. The genes are named according to mouse. Incomplete CDR3 DNA: TGTGCCAGCAGTTTTGGGGGCGAACAGTAC. It codes for CASSFGGEQY. In full, the CDR3 reads CASSFGGEQYF. V is TRBV15 and J is TRBJ2-7, with D tentatively TRBD1 or TRBD2 (6 bases each). The read falls 1 residue short of the CDR3 end, and the missing part is taken from the germline J gene. There are 11 residues in the CDR3. Germline-derived CDR1 and CDR2 are SGHND and FRSKSL. Deletions cut 3 bases from V and 7 bases from J, with 7 bases between.

This clone was observed a few times. Genes and germline come from the mouse. Read sequence stops 1 residue before the CDR3 end, and the germline J gene provides the missing end. This chain connects TRBV26 to TRBJ1-3; the match to TRBD1 covers 7 bases. Germline lookup yields CDR1 KGHPV and CDR2 FQNQEV (reference sequence). The CDR3 is made up of 15 amino acids. J was trimmed by 0 bases and V by 2 bases; bases with no gene match: 1. The DNA read from the CDR3 is TGTGCCAGCAGTCTGAGGGGGCTTTCTGGAAATACGCTCTAT. This codes for CASSLRGLSGNTLY. The whole CDR3 reads CASSLRGLSGNTLYF.

This clone has just one count. All gene names here are mouse names. The read finishes 1 residue shy of the CDR3 end, and the germline J gene is used to complete it. The chain recombines TRBV12-1 with TRBJ1-1; D is unclear. The CDR3 has 11 residues. Germline assignment: CDR1 SGHSN and CDR2 HYEKVE. V lost 4 bases and J 1 base, leaving 3 bases between the germline ends. The part of the CDR3 DNA that was read is TGTGCCAGCTCGCAAAACACAGAAGTCTTC. This gives the protein CASSQNTEVF. In full, the CDR3 is CASSQNTEVFF.

Concerning this clone: Gene names denote mouse genes. The read comes to an end 1 residue before the CDR3 does, leaving the germline J gene to fill in the end. The chain recombines TRBV14 with TRBJ2-7; D gene unclear. The CDR3 covers 12 residues. The V gene lost 7 bases and the J gene lost 4 bases, with 12 bases spanning the gap. The V gene's germline CDR1 is SGHDT and CDR2 FRDEAV. The sequenced part of the CDR3 DNA is TGTGCCAGCTCCCGGCCAAAATATGAACAGTAC. Residues: CASSRPKYEQY. The full CDR3 reads CASSRPKYEQYF.

As to this clone: Gene labels here are mouse ones. The sequenced CDR3 bases are TGTGCCAGCAGTTTGGCGGGGATAGAAACGCTGTAT. Encoded protein: CASSLAGIETLY. Given in full, the CDR3 is CASSLAGIETLYF. This chain joins TRBV15 and TRBJ2-3; unclear D gene. The CDR3 end falls 1 residue outside the read, so it is completed with the germline J gene. The CDR3 loop spans 13 amino acids. Germline V gene data show CDR1 as SGHND and CDR2 as FRSKSL. The germline V and J ends were trimmed by 3 bases and 5 bases, with 9 bases remaining between them.